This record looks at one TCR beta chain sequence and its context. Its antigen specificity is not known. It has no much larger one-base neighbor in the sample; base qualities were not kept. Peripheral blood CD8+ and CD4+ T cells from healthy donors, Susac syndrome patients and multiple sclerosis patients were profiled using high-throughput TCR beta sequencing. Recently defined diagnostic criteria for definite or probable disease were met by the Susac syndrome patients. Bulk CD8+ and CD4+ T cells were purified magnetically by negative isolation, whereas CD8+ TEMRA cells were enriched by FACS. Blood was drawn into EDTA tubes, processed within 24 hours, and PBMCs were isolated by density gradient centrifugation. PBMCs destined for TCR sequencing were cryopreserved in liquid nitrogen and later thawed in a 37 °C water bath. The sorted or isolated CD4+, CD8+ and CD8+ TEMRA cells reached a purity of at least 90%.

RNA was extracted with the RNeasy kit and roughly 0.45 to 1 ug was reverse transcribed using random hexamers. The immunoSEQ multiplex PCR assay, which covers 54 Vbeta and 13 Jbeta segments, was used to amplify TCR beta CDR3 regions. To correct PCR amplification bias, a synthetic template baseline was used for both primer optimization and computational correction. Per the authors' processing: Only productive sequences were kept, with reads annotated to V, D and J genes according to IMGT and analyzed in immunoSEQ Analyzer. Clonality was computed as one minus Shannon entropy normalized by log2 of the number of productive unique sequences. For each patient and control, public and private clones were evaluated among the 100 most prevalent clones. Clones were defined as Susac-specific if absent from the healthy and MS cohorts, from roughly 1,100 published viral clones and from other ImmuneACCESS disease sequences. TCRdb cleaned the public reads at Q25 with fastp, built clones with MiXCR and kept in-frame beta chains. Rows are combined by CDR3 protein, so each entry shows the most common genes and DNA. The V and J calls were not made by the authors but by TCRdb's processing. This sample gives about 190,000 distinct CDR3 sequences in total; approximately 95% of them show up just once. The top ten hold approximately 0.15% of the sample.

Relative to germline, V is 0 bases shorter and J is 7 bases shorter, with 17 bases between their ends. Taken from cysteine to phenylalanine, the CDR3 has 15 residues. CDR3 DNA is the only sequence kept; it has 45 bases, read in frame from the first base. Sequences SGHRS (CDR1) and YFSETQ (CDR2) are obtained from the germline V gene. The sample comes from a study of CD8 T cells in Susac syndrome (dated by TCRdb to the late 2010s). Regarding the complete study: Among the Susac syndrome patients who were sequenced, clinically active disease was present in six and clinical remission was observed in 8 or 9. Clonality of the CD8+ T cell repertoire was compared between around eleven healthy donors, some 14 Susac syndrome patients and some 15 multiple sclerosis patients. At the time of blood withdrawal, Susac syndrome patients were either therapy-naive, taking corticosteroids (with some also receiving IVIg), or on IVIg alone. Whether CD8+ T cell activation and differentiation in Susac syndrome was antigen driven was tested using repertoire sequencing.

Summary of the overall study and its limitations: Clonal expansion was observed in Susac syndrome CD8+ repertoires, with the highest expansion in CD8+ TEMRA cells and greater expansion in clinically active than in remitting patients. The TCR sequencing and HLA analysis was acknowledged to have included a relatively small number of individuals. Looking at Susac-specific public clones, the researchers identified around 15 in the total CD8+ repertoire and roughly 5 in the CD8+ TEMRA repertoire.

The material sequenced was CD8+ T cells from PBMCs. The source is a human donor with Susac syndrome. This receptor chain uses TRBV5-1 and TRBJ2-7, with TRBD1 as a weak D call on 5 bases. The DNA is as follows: TGCGCCAGCAGCTTGGACATGAGACAGTCGTCAGAGCAGTACTTC. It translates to CASSLDMRQSSEQYF.